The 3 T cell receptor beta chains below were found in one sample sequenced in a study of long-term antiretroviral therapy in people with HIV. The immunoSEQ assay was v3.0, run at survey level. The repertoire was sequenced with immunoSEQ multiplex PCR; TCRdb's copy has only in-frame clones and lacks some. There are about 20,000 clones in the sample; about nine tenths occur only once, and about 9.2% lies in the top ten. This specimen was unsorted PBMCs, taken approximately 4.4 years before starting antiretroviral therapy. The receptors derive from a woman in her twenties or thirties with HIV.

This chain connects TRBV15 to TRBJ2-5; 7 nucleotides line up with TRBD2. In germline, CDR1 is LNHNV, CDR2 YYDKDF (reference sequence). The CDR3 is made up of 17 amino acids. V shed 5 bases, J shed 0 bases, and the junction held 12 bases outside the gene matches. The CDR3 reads CATSLSLGSGDQETQYF. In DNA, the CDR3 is TGTGCCACCAGCTTGTCCTTAGGGAGCGGGGACCAAGAGACCCAGTACTTC.

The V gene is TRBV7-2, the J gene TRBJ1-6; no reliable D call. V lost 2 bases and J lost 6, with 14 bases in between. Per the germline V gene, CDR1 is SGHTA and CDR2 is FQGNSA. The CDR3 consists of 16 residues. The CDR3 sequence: CASSLRLKGINSPLHF. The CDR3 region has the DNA TGTGCCAGCAGCTTAAGGTTGAAAGGGATTAATTCACCCCTCCACTTT.

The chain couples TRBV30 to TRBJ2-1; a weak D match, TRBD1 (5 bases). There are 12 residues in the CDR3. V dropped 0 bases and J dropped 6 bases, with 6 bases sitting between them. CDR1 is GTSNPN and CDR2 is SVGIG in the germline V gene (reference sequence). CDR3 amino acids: CAWSVQVNEQFF. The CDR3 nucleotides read TGTGCCTGGAGTGTACAGGTCAATGAGCAGTTCTTC.